A single sample is the source of the 5 T cell receptor beta chains below, sequenced in a study of human T cells and chemical hapten exposure. TCRdb independently ran MiXCR on the RACE reads; one entry per CDR3 protein. This sample has roughly 380,000 distinct CDR3 sequences, with roughly 5% found just once. The time point was: patch test 1, 2 weeks after DPC sensitization. Sample treatment: therapeutic diphenylcyclopropenone sensitization with weekly scalp DPC. The starting material was whole blood, obtained in connection with sensitization to the hapten diphenylcyclopropenone (DPC). Receptor source: a woman in her fifties or sixties with alopecia areata. Some clones in this sample may be carry-over from other donors' samples.

This clonotype has a count of ten or more. The chain employs TRBV6-1 and TRBJ2-7; 11 bases are shared with TRBD1. CDR1 and CDR2 (germline): MNHNS, SASEGT. J was trimmed by 6 bases and V by 5 bases; bases with no gene match: 12. The CDR3 is made up of 16 amino acids. The CDR3 DNA reads as TGTGCCAGCAGTTTACTTACCGGGACAGGGGGATCCGAGCAGTACTTC. Protein: CASSLLTGTGGSEQYF.

This clonotype came up many times. The chain combines TRBV19 with TRBJ1-5; D call uncertain. This CDR3 region has 14 residues. CDR1 and CDR2 from the germline V gene are LNHDA and SQIVND (reference sequence). Trimming pared 3 bases from V and 6 bases from J, leaving 12 bases between. This CDR3 is CASSILGGSQPQHF. In DNA form, the CDR3 reads TGTGCCAGTAGTATCCTAGGAGGGTCTCAGCCCCAGCATTTT.

This clonotype was counted many times. CDR3 in DNA: TGCGCCAGCAGCTTGAATAGCGGGGAGACCCAGTACTTC. Translation gives CASSLNSGETQYF. The chain employs TRBV5-1 and TRBJ2-5; 7 bases fit TRBD2. This CDR3 region has 13 residues. In germline, CDR1 is SGHRS, CDR2 YFSETQ. J gave up 5 bases and V 1 base, and 2 bases lay outside the gene matches.

This clonotype is a singleton in its sample. With a much larger clone just one base away, this may be a read error. The chain has TRBV6-5 and TRBJ1-4; D is uncertain. Germline assignment: CDR1 MNHEY and CDR2 SVGAGI. The CDR3 extends over 13 amino acids. CDR3 loop: CASSASLNEKLYF. In nucleotides, the CDR3 is TGTGCCAGCAGTGCTTCACTGAATGAAAAACTGTATTTT.

This clonotype was picked up many times. The V gene is TRBV7-9, the J gene TRBJ1-6; D unclear. The CDR3 runs 17 residues. CDR1 is SEHNR and CDR2 is FQNEAQ in the germline V gene (reference sequence). The ends were cut back, 5 bases at V and 7 bases at J, with 21 bases in the middle. The CDR3 region is CASSPPDGGLGNSPLHF. CDR3 DNA: TGTGCCAGCAGCCCCCCCGATGGAGGGCTTGGGAATTCACCCCTCCACTTT.